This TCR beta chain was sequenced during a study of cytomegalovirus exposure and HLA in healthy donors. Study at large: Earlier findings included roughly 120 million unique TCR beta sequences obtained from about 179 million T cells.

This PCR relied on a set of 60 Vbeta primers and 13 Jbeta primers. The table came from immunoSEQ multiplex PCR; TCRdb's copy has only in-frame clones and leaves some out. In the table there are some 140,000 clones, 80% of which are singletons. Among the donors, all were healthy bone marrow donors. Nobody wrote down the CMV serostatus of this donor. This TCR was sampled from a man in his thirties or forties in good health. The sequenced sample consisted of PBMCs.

The CDR3 reads CASSIQGGQEAFF. The CDR3 DNA is TGTGCCAGCAGCATCCAAGGGGGACAGGAAGCTTTCTTT. The chain employs TRBV7-9 and TRBJ1-1; TRBD1 matches 7 bases. The CDR3 spans 13 residues. V trimming: 5 bases; J trimming: 8 bases; junction bases outside the gene matches: 8. Germline values: CDR1 SEHNR, CDR2 FQNEAQ (reference sequence).